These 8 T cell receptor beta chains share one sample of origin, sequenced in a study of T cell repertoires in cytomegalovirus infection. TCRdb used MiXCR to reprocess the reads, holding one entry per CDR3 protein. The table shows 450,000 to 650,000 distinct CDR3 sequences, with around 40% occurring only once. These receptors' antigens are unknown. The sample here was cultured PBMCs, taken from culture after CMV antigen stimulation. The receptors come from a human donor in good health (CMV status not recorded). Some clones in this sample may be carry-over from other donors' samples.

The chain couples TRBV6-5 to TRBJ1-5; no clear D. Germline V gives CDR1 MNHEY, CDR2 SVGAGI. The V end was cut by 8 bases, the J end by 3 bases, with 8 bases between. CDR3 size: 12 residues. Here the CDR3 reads CASGRLNQPQHF. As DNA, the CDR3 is TGTGCCAGCGGCCGGCTCAATCAGCCCCAGCATTTT.

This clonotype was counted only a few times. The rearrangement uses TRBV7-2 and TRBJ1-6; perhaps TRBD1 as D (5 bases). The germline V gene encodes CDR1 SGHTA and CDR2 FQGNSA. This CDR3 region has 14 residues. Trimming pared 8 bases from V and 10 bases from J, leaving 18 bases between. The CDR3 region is CASGPDGWGSPLHF. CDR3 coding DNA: TGTGCCAGCGGCCCGGACGGCTGGGGGTCACCCCTCCACTTT. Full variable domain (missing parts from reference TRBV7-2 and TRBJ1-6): GAGVSQSPSNKVTEKGKDVELRCDPISGHTALYWYRQSLGQGLEFLIYFQGNSAPDKSGLPSDRFSAERTGGSVSTLTIQRTQQEDSAVYLCASGPDGWGSPLHFGNGTRLTVT.

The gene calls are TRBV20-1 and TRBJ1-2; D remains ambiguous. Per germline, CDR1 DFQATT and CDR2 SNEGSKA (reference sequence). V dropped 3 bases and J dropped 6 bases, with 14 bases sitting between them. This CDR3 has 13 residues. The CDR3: CSARVSGRDGYTF. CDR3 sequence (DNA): TGCAGTGCTAGGGTGTCGGGTCGGGATGGCTACACCTTC.

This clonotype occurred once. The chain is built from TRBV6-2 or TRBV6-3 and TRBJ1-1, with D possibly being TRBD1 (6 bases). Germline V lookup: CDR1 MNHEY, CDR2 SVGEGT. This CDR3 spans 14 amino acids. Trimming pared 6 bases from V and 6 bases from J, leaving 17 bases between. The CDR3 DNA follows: TGTGCCAGCAGCCAGGACAGCGGAATCGCTGAAGCTTTCTTT. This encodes CASSQDSGIAEAFF.

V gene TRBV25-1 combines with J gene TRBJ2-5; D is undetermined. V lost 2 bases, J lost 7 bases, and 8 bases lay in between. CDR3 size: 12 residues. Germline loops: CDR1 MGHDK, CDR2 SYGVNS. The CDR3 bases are TGTGCCAGCAGTGAAGGACCGGGGACCCAGTACTTC. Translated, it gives CASSEGPGTQYF.

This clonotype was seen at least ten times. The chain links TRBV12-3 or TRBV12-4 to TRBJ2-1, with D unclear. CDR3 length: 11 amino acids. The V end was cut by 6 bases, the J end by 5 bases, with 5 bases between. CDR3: CASSLNNEQFF. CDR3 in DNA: TGTGCCAGCAGCTTAAACAATGAGCAGTTCTTC.

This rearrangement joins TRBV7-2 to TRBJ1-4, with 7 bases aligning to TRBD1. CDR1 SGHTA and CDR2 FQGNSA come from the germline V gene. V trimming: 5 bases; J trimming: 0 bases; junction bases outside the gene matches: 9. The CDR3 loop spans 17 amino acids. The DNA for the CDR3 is TGTGCCAGCAGCCTGGGGACAGATAGTTCAACTAATGAAAAACTGTTTTTT. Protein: CASSLGTDSSTNEKLFF.

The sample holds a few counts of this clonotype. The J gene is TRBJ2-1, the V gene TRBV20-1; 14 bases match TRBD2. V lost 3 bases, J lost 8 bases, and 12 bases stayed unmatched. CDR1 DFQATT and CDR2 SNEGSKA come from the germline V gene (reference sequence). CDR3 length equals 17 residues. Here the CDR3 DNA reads TGCAGTGCTAGCGGACTAGCGGGGGGCCCCGAGAGAGATGAGCAGTTCTTC. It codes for CSASGLAGGPERDEQFF.